This T cell receptor (beta chain) was recorded in a study of blood T cell repertoires in COVID-19. Study-level background: The study drew acute and convalescent COVID-19 samples from the United States, Italy and Spain. From T cells, B-cell-depleted T cells, or PBMCs came the material, which was cDNA or gDNA.

CDR1 is SGHTA and CDR2 is FQGNSA in the germline V gene. This CDR3 comprises 15 residues. The V end was cut by 1 base, the J end by 0 bases, with 7 bases between. Cohorts were based on clinical histories the participants reported. Data came from immunoSEQ multiplex PCR; TCRdb stores just in-frame clones and leaves some out. This sample yields fewer than 400,000 clones, of which about nine tenths are seen a single time; around 9.3% belongs to the top ten. The receptor's source is a woman aged 18-30 years who had recovered from COVID-19. The V and J genes are TRBV7-2 and TRBJ1-5, with D unresolved. The specimen was PBMCs or T cells enriched from blood (not recorded which). The CDR3 here is CASSLEAYSNQPQHF. The CDR3, as DNA: TGTGCCAGCAGCTTAGAAGCATATAGCAATCAGCCCCAGCATTTT.